This T cell receptor beta chain is from a study of identical twins. Template switching supplied a universal primer site; unique molecular identifiers were carried on the cDNA. TCRdb fed the 5' RACE reads into MiXCR, producing one record per CDR3 protein. The table lists 200,000 or so distinct CDR3 sequences, 7.5% of them singletons. The sample holds a few counts of this clonotype. The CDR3 loop spans 12 amino acids. CDR1 and CDR2 (germline): SGHTA, FQGNSA. Trimming shortened V by 2 bases and J by 11 bases, and 9 bases separated the two germline ends. The sample also formed part of further work on yellow fever vaccine responses in identical twins. As that study records: Twins showed a vaccine T cell response that reportedly seemed partly convergent, partly personalized.

The sequence was collected from a woman between 18 and 29 years old in good health. Sequencing was done on a sample of memory (CD45RO+) T cells sorted from blood. This rearrangement joins TRBV7-2 to TRBJ1-4; TRBD1 is a possible D gene (6 bases). As DNA, the CDR3 is TGTGCCAGCAGCTTACCCCAGGGGAAACTGTTTTTT. The encoded protein is CASSLPQGKLFF.